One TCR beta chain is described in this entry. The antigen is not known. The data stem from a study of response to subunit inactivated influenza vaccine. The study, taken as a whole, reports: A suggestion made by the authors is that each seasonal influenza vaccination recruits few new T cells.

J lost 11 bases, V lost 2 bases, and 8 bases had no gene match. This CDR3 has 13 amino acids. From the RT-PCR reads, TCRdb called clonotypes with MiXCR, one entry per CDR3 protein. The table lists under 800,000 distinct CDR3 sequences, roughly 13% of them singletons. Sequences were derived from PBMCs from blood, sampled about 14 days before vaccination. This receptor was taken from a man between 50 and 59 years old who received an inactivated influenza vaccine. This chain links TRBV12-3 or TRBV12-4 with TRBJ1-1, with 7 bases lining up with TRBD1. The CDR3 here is CASSLWGQGGAFF. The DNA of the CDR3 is TGTGCCAGCAGTTTATGGGGGCAGGGGGGGGCTTTCTTT.